This T cell receptor beta chain originates from a study of blood T cell repertoires in COVID-19. The CDR3 sequence is 17 residues long. V lost 7 bases, J lost 1 base, and 9 bases stayed unmatched. From germline, CDR1 is ENHRY and CDR2 SYGVKD. The protocol was immunoSEQ multiplex PCR, while the TCRdb copy is restricted to in-frame clones and leaves out a portion. The sample lists 250,000 to 400,000 clones, about 85% occurring once. The clonotype originates from a woman aged 25 to 39 who had been exposed to COVID-19. The rearrangement links TRBV10-3 to TRBJ1-5; 11 positions match TRBD1. The sample was PBMCs or T cells enriched from blood (not recorded which). CDR3 nucleotide sequence: TGTGCCATCAAGTCCGGACAGGGGGCTGGGAGCAATCAGCCCCAGCATTTT. It codes for CAIKSGQGAGSNQPQHF.